This TCR beta chain is from a study of cytomegalovirus exposure and HLA in healthy donors. Study results and caveats: Accounts indicate the classifier identified cytomegalovirus status with strong specificity and sensitivity.

V was clipped by 4 bases and J by 4 bases, with 16 bases between them. Germline V gene lookup returns CDR1 SGHTA and CDR2 FQGNSA. CDR3 length: 16 residues. Worth noting for this clone: Antigen: not known.

The PCR contained 60 Vbeta and 13 Jbeta primers. The repertoire was sequenced with immunoSEQ multiplex PCR; TCRdb's copy has only in-frame clones and lacks some. The sample shows about 190,000 clones, 75% to 80% of them seen only once. The chain couples TRBV7-2 to TRBJ1-4; TRBD1 might be the D (5 bases). The sequence was obtained from a woman younger than 45 in good health and CMV-seropositive. Material for sequencing was PBMCs. DNA of the CDR3: TGTGCCAGCAGCTACGTCCGGGGGGAGATTAATGAAAAACTGTTTTTT. This gives the protein CASSYVRGEINEKLFF.